This T cell receptor beta chain comes out of a study of PD-L1 blockade in urothelial cancer. Overall study context: Patients had undergone 0 to 3 prior chemotherapy regimens.

Spiking of synthetic TCR analog templates was performed in each PCR. Data came from immunoSEQ multiplex PCR; TCRdb stores just in-frame clones and leaves some out. This sample has roughly 30,000 clones, with nearly 90% found just once. The V gene end was trimmed by 0 bases and the J gene end by 5 bases; junction bases not matched to a gene: 12. Germline V lookup: CDR1 SGDLS, CDR2 YYNGEE. There are 18 residues in the CDR3. Documented time point: peripheral blood 6 weeks after treatment start. The starting material was PBMCs, obtained around atezolizumab (anti-PD-L1) treatment. The J gene is TRBJ2-5, the V gene TRBV9, with TRBD2 matching over 11 bases. The TCR originated in an elderly man with urothelial cancer. The CDR3 DNA follows: TGTGCCAGCAGCGTAGCTAGTAATGCGGGACTAGCGGTTGAGACCCAGTACTTC. This encodes CASSVASNAGLAVETQYF.